This T cell receptor (beta chain) is from a study of patients and donors after allogeneic stem cell transplantation. Using its own MiXCR run on the RT-PCR reads, TCRdb lists one record per CDR3 protein. In the table there are about 210,000 distinct CDR3 sequences, around 40% of which are singletons. From germline, CDR1 is MDHEN and CDR2 SYDVKM. This CDR3 is 11 amino acids long. Trimming pared 7 bases from V and 5 bases from J, leaving 8 bases between. The sequence was collected from a human donor who was either an allogeneic HSCT recipient or a stem cell or donor lymphocyte infusion donor (not recorded which). It is not recorded whose cells these are; they may come from a transplant donor. V and J are TRBV28 and TRBJ1-2; D remains unclear. Sample: blood, either unsorted or a sorted T cell fraction (not recorded which). This CDR3 reads CASNSDYGYTF. The CDR3 nucleotides read TGTGCCAGCAACAGCGATTATGGCTACACCTTC.